The clone carrying this T cell receptor (beta chain) turned up a few times. Its antigen is as yet unknown. Trimming took 0 bases from V and 0 from J, leaving 9 bases between them. CDR1 is WNHNN, CDR2 SYGVQD, per germline (reference sequence). The CDR3 consists of 15 residues. The data originate from a study of T cell repertoires in aging, cancer and after chemotherapy. Study background: Six age groups, ranging from 30 or younger to 70 or older, included the donors. Pre- and post-chemotherapy samples were paired from glioblastoma patients treated with temozolomide-based therapy. General observations from the study: Loss of evenness, beyond lost richness, contributed to age-related TCR diversity decline in cancer patients. Compared with age-matched healthy donors, untreated hematological or solid cancer patients showed higher blood TCR clonality.

TCR beta rearrangements were amplified from peripheral blood genomic DNA. Multiplex touch-down PCR with TRB-A/B primers amplified rearranged V-D-J TRB sequences. TCRdb fed the multiplex PCR reads into MiXCR, producing one record per CDR3 protein. Among 800 or so distinct CDR3 sequences listed, around 23% were seen once. The sample consisted of blood. This rearrangement joins TRBV10-1 to TRBJ2-7; no firm D call. The sequence derives from a human donor with a solid tumor. The CDR3 protein is CASSESSENSYEQYF. The CDR3 DNA reads as TGCGCCAGCAGTGAGTCCTCGGAAAACTCCTACGAGCAGTACTTC.